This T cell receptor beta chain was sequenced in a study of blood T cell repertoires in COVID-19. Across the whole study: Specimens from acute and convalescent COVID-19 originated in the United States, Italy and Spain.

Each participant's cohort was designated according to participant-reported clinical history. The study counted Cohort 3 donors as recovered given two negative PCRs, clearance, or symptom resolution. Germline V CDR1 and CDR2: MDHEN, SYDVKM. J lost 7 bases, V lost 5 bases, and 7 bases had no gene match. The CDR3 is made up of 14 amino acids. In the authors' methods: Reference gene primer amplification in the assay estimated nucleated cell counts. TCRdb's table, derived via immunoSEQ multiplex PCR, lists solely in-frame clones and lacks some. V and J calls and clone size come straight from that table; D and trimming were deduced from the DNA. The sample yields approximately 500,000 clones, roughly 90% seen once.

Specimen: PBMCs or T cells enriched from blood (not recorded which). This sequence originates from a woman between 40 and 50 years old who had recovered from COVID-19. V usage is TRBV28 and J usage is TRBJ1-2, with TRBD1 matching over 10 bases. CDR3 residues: CASSHGTGDGGYTF. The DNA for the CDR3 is TGTGCCAGCAGTCACGGGACAGGGGACGGTGGCTACACCTTC.